This T cell receptor beta chain is drawn from a study of blood T cell repertoires in COVID-19. The overall study: PBMCs, B-cell-depleted T cells, or T cells were the source of the cDNA or gDNA that made up the material.

CDR1 is SEHNR and CDR2 is FQNEAQ in the germline V gene (reference sequence). Trimming at V came to 0 bases and at J to 9 bases, leaving 7 bases not matched to a gene. The length of the CDR3 is 15 residues. In the study's own analysis: The assay estimated nucleated cells by amplifying reference gene primers. The protocol was immunoSEQ multiplex PCR, while the TCRdb copy is restricted to in-frame clones and leaves out a portion. The V and J calls and clone size are taken from that table; D and trimming were inferred from the DNA. The repertoire consists of a few hundred thousand clones, with 80% to 90% occurring once and the leading ten covering around 3%.

The clonotype originates from a woman in her 30s with COVID-19, enrolled during active disease. J is TRBJ2-1 and V is TRBV7-9; 8 nucleotides align to TRBD1. Input material: peripheral blood. CDR3 sequence reads: CASSLAAGGEGEQFF. CDR3 nucleotide sequence: TGTGCCAGCAGCTTAGCGGCAGGGGGCGAAGGTGAGCAGTTCTTC.